This paragraph reports one T cell receptor beta chain. Its antigen remains unidentified. At the DNA level, this CDR3 is encoded by other sequences in the same sample as well. Described treatment: oral pan-JAK inhibitor, 5-10 mg twice daily. CDR3 size: 12 residues. Germline-derived CDR1 and CDR2 are SQVTM and ANQGSEA. Trimming took off 6 bases at V and 1 base at J, with 6 bases between the two ends. The authors extracted RNA and reverse transcribed it into cDNA as the sequencing template. Here immunoSEQ multiplex PCR was the method, and the copy in TCRdb shows in-frame clones only, minus some. The sample comprises approximately 200,000 clones, less than 50% of which are singletons, and 2% to 3% rests with the top ten. This sample was included in a study of CD8+ T cells in alopecia areata. Findings of the study overall: For lesional scalp, especially alopecia totalis/universalis, clonality was higher than in normal scalp.

The TCR sequence derives from a human donor with alopecia areata. The J gene is TRBJ2-2, the V gene TRBV29-1; a weak D match, TRBD1 (5 bases). Here the sequenced sample was CD4+ T cells sorted from blood, taken at roughly week 36, from a patient treated with tofacitinib. CDR3 sequence (DNA): TGCAGCGTAGGACAGAACACCGGGGAGCTGTTTTTT. Translation: CSVGQNTGELFF.